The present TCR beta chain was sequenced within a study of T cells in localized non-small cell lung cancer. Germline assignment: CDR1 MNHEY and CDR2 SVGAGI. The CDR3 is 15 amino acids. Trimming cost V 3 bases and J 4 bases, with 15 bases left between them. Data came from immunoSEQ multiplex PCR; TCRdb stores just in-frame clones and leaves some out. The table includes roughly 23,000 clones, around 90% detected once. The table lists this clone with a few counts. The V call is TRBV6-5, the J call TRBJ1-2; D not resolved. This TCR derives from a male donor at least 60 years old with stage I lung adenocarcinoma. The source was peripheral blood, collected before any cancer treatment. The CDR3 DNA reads TGTGCCAGCAGTTATCAGCCTTCGGGCGGCTATGGCTACACCTTC. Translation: CASSYQPSGGYGYTF.